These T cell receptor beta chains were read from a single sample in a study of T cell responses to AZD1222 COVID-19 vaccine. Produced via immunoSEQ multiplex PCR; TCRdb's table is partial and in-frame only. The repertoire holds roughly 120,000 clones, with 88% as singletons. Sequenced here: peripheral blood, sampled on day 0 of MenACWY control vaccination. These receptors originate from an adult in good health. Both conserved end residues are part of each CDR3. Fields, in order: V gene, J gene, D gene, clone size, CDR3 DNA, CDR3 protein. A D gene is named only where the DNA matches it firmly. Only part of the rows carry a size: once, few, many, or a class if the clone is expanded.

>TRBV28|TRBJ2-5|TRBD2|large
TGTGCCAGCAGTTTAGAAGTAGCGGGAGGCCAAGAGACCCAGTACTTC
CASSLEVAGGQETQYF
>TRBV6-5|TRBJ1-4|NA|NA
TGTGCCAGCAGTTACTCGGGTGCAACTAATGAAAAACTGTTTTTT
CASSYSGATNEKLFF
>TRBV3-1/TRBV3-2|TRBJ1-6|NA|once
TGTGCCAGCAGCCCCCTACAGGAGGGGCTCCTCCACTTT
CASSPLQEGLLHF
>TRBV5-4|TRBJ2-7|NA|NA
TGTGCCAGCAGCGCCGGACTCTTCTCCTACGAGCAGTACTTC
CASSAGLFSYEQYF
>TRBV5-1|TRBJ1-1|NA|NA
TGCGCCAGCAGCTTGGTACCAGGGGCTGGAACTGAAGCTTTCTTT
CASSLVPGAGTEAFF
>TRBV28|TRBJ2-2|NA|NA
TGTGCCAGCACCCAACCTGCCGGGGAGCTGTTTTTT
CASTQPAGELFF
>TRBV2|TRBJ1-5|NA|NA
TGTGCCAGCAGTGAAGCGCGTACAGGGAATCAGCCCCAGCATTTT
CASSEARTGNQPQHF
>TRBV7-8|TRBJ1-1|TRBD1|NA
TGTGCCAGCAGCTCGGGAGACAGGGGCCCTGAAGCTTTCTTT
CASSSGDRGPEAFF
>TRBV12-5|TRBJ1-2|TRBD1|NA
TGTGCTAGTGGTTTGGCAGGGACAGGGGTGCCCCCATCAGACTATGGCTACACCTTC
CASGLAGTGVPPSDYGYTF
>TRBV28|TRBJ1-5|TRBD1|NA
TGTGCCAGCAGTCCATGGGCAGGGGGCGGTTCTACCCAGCCCCAGCATTTT
CASSPWAGGGSTQPQHF
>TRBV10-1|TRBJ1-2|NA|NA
TGCGCCAGCAGTGAGTCCGGGAACTATGGCTACACCTTC
CASSESGNYGYTF
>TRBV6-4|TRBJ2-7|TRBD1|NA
TGTGCCAGCAGCCTACAGGGGAGCAGCTACGAGCAGTACTTC
CASSLQGSSYEQYF
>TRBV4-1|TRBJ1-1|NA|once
TGCGCCAGCAGCCAAGAAAGGGAGAACACTGAAGCTTTCTTT
CASSQERENTEAFF
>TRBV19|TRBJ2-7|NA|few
TGTGCCACCAAACCAGCGGGTTCGTCCTACGAGCAGTACTTC
CATKPAGSSYEQYF
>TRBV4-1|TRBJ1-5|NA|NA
TGCGCCAGCAGCCAAGAAGAGGGTCCCACGCCCCAGCATTTT
CASSQEEGPTPQHF